A single T cell receptor (beta chain) is shown here with its context. Its antigen is unidentified. CDR3 length equals 18 residues. Germline lookup yields CDR1 SGHVS and CDR2 FNYEAQ. V was shortened by 5 bases and J by 9 bases, with 31 bases between the two germline ends. This sample is part of a study of CD8+CD57+ T cells in acquired aplastic anemia. Study-level results: Overlap between patients and controls comprised twenty-nine CD8+ CDR3 sequences.

In patients chosen for sequencing, flow cytometry had shown CD8+CD57+ cell expansion. Blood was sampled before the patients had received any therapy. TCR beta VDJ and CDR3 profiles were obtained from a genomic DNA template. TCRdb fed the reads into MiXCR, producing one record per CDR3 protein. The data hold roughly 250,000 distinct CDR3 sequences, with 82% observed a single time. The chain employs TRBV7-6 and TRBJ2-5, with a tentative D call TRBD2 (7 bases). Sequences were obtained from sorted CD4+, CD8+, or CD8+CD57+ T cells (not recorded which) from PBMCs. This TCR was recovered from a human donor with aplastic anemia. This CDR3 is CASSGRTSRGRSTEPQYF. The CDR3 DNA is TGTGCCAGCAGCGGACGAACGTCGCGGGGGCGGTCGACTGAGCCCCAGTACTTC. Using reference TRBV7-6 and TRBJ2-5 for the parts outside the CDR3, the full variable domain is GAGVSQSPRYKVTKRGQDVALRCDPISGHVSLYWYRQALGQGPEFLTYFNYEAQQDKSGLPNDRFSAERPEGSISTLTIQRTEQRDSAMYRCASSGRTSRGRSTEPQYFGPGTRLLVL.